The present TCR beta chain was sequenced within a study of patients and donors after allogeneic stem cell transplantation. TCRdb ran MiXCR on the RT-PCR reads and lists one entry per CDR3 protein. This table holds about 960,000 distinct CDR3 sequences, more than 15% found once. Sequencing was done on a sample of blood, either unsorted or a sorted T cell fraction (not recorded which). The TCR sequence derives from a human donor who was either an allogeneic HSCT recipient or a stem cell or donor lymphocyte infusion donor (not recorded which). It is not recorded whose cells these are; they may come from a transplant donor.

The CDR3 loop reads CASRPGPVQKEQFF. The CDR3 nucleotides read TGTGCCAGCAGACCGGGACCAGTGCAGAAGGAGCAGTTCTTC. The chain recombines TRBV12-3 or TRBV12-4 with TRBJ2-1; D tentatively fits TRBD1 or TRBD2 (5 bases each). The CDR3 has 14 residues. Trimming stripped 6 bases from V and 10 bases from J, with 19 bases between.